This T cell receptor (beta chain) was documented in a study of blood T cell repertoires in COVID-19. Study as a whole: Sites across the United States, Italy and Spain contributed samples from acute and convalescent COVID-19.

Some clones are missing from TCRdb's copy, which holds only in-frame ones; the method was immunoSEQ multiplex PCR. The sample has roughly 200,000 clones, about 86% seen once. The CDR3 covers 12 residues. Between the trimmed V and J ends, which lost 8 bases and 9 bases, there was a span of 11 bases. Germline CDR1 is MNHEY and CDR2 is SVGAGI. The clonotype was recovered from a woman between 50 and 59 years old in a cohort exposed to, infected with or recovered from COVID-19 (not recorded which). The chain recombines TRBV6-5 with TRBJ1-6; D uncertain. Sequences were obtained from PBMCs or T cells enriched from blood (not recorded which). CDR3 sequence reads: CASSKRGSPLHF. DNA of the CDR3: TGTGCCAGCTCTAAACGGGGTTCACCCCTCCACTTT.